This record covers a single TCR beta chain. The antigen remains undetermined. This may arise from a read error, as a much more abundant clone is one base away. Individual cDNA molecules carried attached unique molecular identifiers. TCRdb analysed the 5' RACE reads with MiXCR anew, one entry per CDR3 protein. The repertoire holds about 33,000 distinct CDR3 sequences, with roughly 4% as singletons. V trimming: 5 bases; J trimming: 5 bases; junction bases outside the gene matches: 4. CDR3 length equals 15 residues. Germline lookup yields CDR1 SGHNT and CDR2 YYREEE (reference sequence). The entry originates in a study of early T cells in non-severe SARS-CoV-2 infection. Findings of the study overall: Using VDJdb, the matching emphasized anti-spike CD8 responses while missing private and CD4 specificities.

V is TRBV5-4 and J is TRBJ2-2, with 12 bases fitting TRBD2. Sequencing was done on a sample of whole blood. This receptor was identified in an adult who was a healthcare worker with PCR-confirmed SARS-CoV-2 infection or an uninfected control (not recorded which). As DNA, the CDR3 is TGTGCCAGCAGACTCGGGACTAGCGGGACCGGGGAGCTGTTTTTT. Translation: CASRLGTSGTGELFF.